The sequence of this T cell receptor (beta chain) was determined in a study of blood T cells in healthy people across ages. Combining a sample-barcoded 5' primer with a J-beta primer mix, a second PCR ran for roughly 6 to 12 cycles. TCRdb independently ran MiXCR on the 5' RACE reads; one entry per CDR3 protein. The sample carries about 760,000 distinct CDR3 sequences, 20% to 25% recorded once. General study points: Diversity was higher, and naive CD4+ cells more numerous, in long-lived donors than in aged donors.

Only a few counts were recorded for this clonotype. The antigen remains unidentified. The sample also formed part of further work on T cells of mothers and their children. This second report adds: No persistent microchimeric T cell clones were detected at approximately 90 clones per million clonotypes sensitivity.

Sequenced: blood. The source is a boy aged 10-17 years in good health.

For the CDR3, the DNA is TGTGCCACCACCTCCGAGGGTAGGACCAATGAGCAGTTCTTC. Protein product: CATTSEGRTNEQFF. This chain joins TRBV15 and TRBJ2-5, with D maybe TRBD2 (5 bases). The DNA end lines up better with TRBJ2-1; the J call may be wrong. The CDR3 contains 14 residues. Germline V gives CDR1 LNHNV, CDR2 YYDKDF (reference sequence).